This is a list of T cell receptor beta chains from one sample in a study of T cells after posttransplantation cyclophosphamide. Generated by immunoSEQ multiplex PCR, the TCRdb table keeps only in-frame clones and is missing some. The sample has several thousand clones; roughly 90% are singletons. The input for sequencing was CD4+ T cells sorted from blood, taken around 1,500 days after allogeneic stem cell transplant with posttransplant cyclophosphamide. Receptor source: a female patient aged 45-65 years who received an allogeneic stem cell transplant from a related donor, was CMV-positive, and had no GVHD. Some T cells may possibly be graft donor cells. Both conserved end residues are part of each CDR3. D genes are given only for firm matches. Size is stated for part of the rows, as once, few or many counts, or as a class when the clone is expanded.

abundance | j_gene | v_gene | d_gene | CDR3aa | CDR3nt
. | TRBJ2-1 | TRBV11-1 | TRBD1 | CASSPWDSNSYNEQFF | TGTGCCAGCAGCCCGTGGGACAGTAATTCCTACAATGAGCAGTTCTTC
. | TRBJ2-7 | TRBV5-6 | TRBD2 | CASSLAGNSYEQYF | TGTGCCAGCAGTCTAGCGGGGAACTCCTACGAGCAGTACTTC
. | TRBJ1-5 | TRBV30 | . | CAWSWEGGRQPQHF | TGTGCCTGGAGTTGGGAGGGAGGCCGGCAGCCCCAGCATTTT
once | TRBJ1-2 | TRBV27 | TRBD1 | CASRAAGTGGGYTF | TGTGCCAGCCGCGCTGCCGGGACAGGGGGTGGCTACACCTTC
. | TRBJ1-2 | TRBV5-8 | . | CASSPDSYGYTF | TGTGCCAGCAGCCCGGACAGCTATGGCTACACCTTC
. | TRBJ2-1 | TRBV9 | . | CASTSSVNNEQFF | TGTGCCAGCACCTCTAGCGTCAACAATGAGCAGTTCTTC
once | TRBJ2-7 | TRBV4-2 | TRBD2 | CASSQLSGTLSYEQYF | TGTGCCAGCAGCCAACTTAGCGGGACCCTCTCCTACGAGCAGTACTTC
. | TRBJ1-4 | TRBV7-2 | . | CASSRGTVGGYNEKLFF | TGTGCCAGCAGCCGCGGGACGGTGGGGGGTTATAATGAAAAACTGTTTTTT
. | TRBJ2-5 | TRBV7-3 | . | CASSRGQIDQETQYF | TGTGCCAGCAGCAGAGGACAAATAGATCAAGAGACCCAGTACTTC
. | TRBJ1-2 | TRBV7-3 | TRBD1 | CASSPGQSYGYTF | TGTGCCAGCAGCCCGGGACAGAGCTATGGCTACACCTTC
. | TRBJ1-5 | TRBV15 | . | CATSPGQSWSNQPQHF | TGTGCCACCAGCCCAGGACAGTCTTGGAGCAATCAGCCCCAGCATTTT
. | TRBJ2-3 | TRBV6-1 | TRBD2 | CASGPLAGVTDTQYF | TGTGCCAGCGGCCCCTTAGCGGGAGTCACAGATACGCAGTATTTT
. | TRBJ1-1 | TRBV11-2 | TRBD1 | CASSSHRGGNTEAFF | TGTGCCAGCAGCTCACACAGGGGAGGTAACACTGAAGCTTTCTTT
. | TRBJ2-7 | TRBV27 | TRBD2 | CASSQLYAGLAGPYPTYEQYF | TGTGCCAGCAGTCAGTTATATGCGGGACTAGCGGGCCCTTACCCGACCTACGAGCAGTACTTC
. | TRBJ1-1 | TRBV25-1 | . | CAARGRTEAFF | TGTGCCGCAAGGGGTCGGACTGAAGCTTTCTTT
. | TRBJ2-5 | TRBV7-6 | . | CASSWAGQETQYF | TGTGCCAGCAGCTGGGCCGGACAAGAGACCCAGTACTTC
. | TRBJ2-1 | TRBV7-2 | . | CASSPRETSYNEQFF | TGTGCCAGCAGCCCGAGGGAGACCTCCTACAATGAGCAGTTCTTC
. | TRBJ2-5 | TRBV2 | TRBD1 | CASSEEGDRVNF | TGTGCCAGCAGTGAAGAGGGGGACAGGGTCAACTTC
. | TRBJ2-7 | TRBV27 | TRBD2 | CASSATWTRGGEQYF | TGTGCCAGCAGTGCCACTTGGACTAGGGGCGGCGAGCAGTACTTC
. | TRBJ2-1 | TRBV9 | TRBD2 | CASSVGLAGTYNEQFF | TGTGCCAGCAGCGTGGGACTAGCGGGCACCTACAATGAGCAGTTCTTC
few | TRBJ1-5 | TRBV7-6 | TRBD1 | CASSLRGPYQPQHF | TGTGCCAGCAGCCTCAGGGGGCCATATCAGCCCCAGCATTTT
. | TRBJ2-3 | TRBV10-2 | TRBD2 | CASSELAGVDTQYF | TGCGCCAGCAGTGAACTAGCGGGAGTGGATACGCAGTATTTT
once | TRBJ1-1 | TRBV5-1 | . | CASSLGQVGRTEAFF | TGCGCCAGCAGCTTGGGTCAGGTGGGGAGGACTGAAGCTTTCTTT
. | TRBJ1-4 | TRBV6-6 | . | CASSYMSSEKLFF | TGTGCCAGCAGTTACATGTCGAGTGAAAAACTGTTTTTT
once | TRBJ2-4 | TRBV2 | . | CASSELGASAGYF | TGTGCCAGCAGTGAATTGGGGGCCAGTGCCGGTTACTTC
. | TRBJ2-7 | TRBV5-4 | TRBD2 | CASTRTYSGRAREQYF | TGTGCCAGCACGAGAACCTATAGCGGGAGGGCCCGCGAGCAGTACTTC
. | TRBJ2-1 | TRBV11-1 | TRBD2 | CASSLGTVAGSSYNEQFF | TGTGCCAGCAGCTTAGGCACCGTAGCGGGAAGCTCCTACAATGAGCAGTTCTTC
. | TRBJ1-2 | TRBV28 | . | CASSFSLSSGGYTF | TGTGCCAGCAGTTTCTCCCTCTCGTCGGGTGGCTACACCTTC
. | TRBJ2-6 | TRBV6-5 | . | CASSYASSGANVLTF | TGTGCCAGCAGTTACGCCAGCTCTGGGGCCAACGTCCTGACTTTC
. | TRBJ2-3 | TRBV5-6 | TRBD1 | CASSPGTGGGTDTQYF | TGTGCCAGCAGCCCGGGGACAGGGGGGGGCACAGATACGCAGTATTTT
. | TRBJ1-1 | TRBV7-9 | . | CASSLSGVGTEAFF | TGTGCCAGCAGCCTGTCGGGGGTTGGCACTGAAGCTTTCTTT
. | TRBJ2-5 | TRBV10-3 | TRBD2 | CAISESSGTETQYF | TGTGCCATCAGTGAGTCTAGCGGGACGGAGACCCAGTACTTC
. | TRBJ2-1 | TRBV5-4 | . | CASSLRSGGAHYNEQFF | TGTGCCAGCAGCTTGCGATCCGGCGGCGCCCATTACAATGAGCAGTTCTTC
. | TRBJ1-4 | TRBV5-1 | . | CASSNLDGNEKLFF | TGCGCCAGCAGCAACCTCGACGGGAATGAAAAACTGTTTTTT
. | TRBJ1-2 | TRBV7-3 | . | CASSSDTSGRGYTF | TGTGCCAGCAGCTCAGACACTTCTGGTAGAGGCTACACCTTC
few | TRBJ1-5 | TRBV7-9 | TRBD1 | CAIGQGGWQPQHF | TGTGCCATTGGACAGGGGGGTTGGCAGCCCCAGCATTTT
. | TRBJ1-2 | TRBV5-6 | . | CASSLASGVANYGYTF | TGTGCCAGCAGCTTGGCTTCTGGTGTAGCTAACTATGGCTACACCTTC
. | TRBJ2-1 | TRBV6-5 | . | CASSSTDEQFF | TGTGCCAGCAGTAGCACCGATGAGCAGTTCTTC
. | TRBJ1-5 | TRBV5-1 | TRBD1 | CASSSGQGGQPQHF | TGCGCCAGCAGCTCAGGACAGGGGGGTCAGCCCCAGCATTTT
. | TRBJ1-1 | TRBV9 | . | CASSTRQDSEAFF | TGTGCCAGCAGCACCCGACAGGACTCTGAAGCTTTCTTT